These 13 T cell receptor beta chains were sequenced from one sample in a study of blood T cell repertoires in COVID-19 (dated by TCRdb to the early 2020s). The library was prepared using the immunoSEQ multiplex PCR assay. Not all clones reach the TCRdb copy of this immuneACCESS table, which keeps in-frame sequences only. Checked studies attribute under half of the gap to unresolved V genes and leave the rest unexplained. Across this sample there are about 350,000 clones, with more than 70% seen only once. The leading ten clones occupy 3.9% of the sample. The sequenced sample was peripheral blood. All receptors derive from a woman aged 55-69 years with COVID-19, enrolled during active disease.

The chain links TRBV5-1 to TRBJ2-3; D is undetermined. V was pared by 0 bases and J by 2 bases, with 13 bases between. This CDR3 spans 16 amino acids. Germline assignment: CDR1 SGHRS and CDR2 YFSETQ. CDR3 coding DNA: TGCGCCAGCAGCTTGGAACCGTCTCGGTTCACAGATACGCAGTATTTT. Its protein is CASSLEPSRFTDTQYF.

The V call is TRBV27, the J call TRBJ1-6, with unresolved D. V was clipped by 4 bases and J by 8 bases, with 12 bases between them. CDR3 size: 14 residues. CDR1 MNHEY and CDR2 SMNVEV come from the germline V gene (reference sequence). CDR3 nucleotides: TGTGCCAGCAGTTCCGGGGTCTCACATTCACCCCTCCACTTT. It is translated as CASSSGVSHSPLHF.

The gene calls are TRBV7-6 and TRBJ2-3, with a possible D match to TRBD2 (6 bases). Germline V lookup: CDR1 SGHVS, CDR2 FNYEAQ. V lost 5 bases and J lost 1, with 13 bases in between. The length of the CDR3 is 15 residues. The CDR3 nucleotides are TGTGCCAGCAGCCACCTCCCGGGGGGCACAGATACGCAGTATTTT. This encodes CASSHLPGGTDTQYF.

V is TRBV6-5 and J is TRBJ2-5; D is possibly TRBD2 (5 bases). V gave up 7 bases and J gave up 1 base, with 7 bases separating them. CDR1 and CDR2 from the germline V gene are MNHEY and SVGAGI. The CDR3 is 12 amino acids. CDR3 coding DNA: TGTGCCAGCATCCGGGGCCAAGAGACCCAGTACTTC. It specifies CASIRGQETQYF.

CDR3: CASSLGGTGAPWGGYTF. The CDR3 region has the DNA TGTGCCAGCAGTTTAGGAGGGACAGGGGCCCCGTGGGGAGGCTACACCTTC. The rearrangement links TRBV28 to TRBJ1-2; 10 nucleotides align to TRBD1. The CDR3 spans 17 residues. Germline trimming cut 2 bases from V and 8 bases from J; bases unmatched to any gene: 14. CDR1 is MDHEN, CDR2 SYDVKM, per germline.

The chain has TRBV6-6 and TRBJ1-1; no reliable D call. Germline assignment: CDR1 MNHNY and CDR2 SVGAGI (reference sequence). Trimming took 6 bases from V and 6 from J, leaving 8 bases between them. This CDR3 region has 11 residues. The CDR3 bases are TGTGCCAGCAGCGGAGTTTCTGAAGCTTTCTTT. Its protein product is CASSGVSEAFF.

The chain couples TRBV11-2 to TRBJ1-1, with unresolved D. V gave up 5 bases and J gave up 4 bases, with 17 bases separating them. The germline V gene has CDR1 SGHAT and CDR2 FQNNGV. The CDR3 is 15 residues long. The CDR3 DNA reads TGTGCCAGCAGCCCCCGACTGGTTCATGGCACTGAAGCTTTCTTT. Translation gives CASSPRLVHGTEAFF. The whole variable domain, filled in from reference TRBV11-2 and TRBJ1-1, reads EAGVAQSPRYKIIEKRQSVAFWCNPISGHATLYWYQQILGQGPKLLIQFQNNGVVDDSQLPKDRFSAERLKGVDSTLKIQPAKLEDSAVYLCASSPRLVHGTEAFFGQGTRLTVV.

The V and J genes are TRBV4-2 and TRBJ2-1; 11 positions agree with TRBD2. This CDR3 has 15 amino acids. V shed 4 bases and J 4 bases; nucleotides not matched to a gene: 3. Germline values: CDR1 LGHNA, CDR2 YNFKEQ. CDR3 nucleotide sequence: TGTGCCAGCAGCCTAGCGGGGGGGGTATACAATGAGCAGTTCTTC. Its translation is CASSLAGGVYNEQFF.

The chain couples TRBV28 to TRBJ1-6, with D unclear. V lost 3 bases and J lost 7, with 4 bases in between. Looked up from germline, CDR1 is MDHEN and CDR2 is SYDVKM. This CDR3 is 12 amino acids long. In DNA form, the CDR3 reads TGTGCCAGCAGTTTGGGCAATTCACCCCTCCACTTT. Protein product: CASSLGNSPLHF. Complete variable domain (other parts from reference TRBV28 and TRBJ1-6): DVKVTQSSRYLVKRTGEKVFLECVQDMDHENMFWYRQDPGLGLRLIYFSYDVKMKEKGDIPEGYSVSREKKERFSLILESASTNQTSMYLCASSLGNSPLHFGNGTRLTVT.

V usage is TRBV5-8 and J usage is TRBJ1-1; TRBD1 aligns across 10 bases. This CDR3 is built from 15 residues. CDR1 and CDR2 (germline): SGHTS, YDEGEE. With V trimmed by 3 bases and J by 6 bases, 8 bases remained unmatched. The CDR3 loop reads CASSWGTGDGAEAFF. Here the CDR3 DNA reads TGTGCCAGCAGCTGGGGGACAGGGGACGGAGCTGAAGCTTTCTTT.

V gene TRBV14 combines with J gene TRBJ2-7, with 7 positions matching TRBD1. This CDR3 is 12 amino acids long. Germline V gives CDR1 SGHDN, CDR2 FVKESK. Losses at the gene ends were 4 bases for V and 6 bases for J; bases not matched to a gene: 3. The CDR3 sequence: CASSPTGFEQYF. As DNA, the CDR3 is TGTGCCAGCAGCCCGACAGGGTTCGAGCAGTACTTC.

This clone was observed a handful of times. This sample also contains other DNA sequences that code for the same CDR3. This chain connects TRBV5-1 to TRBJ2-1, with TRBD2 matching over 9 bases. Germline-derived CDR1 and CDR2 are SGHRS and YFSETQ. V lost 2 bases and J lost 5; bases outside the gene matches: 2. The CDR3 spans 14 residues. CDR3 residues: CASSLAGGNNEQFF. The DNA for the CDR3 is TGCGCCAGCAGCTTAGCGGGGGGAAACAATGAGCAGTTCTTC.

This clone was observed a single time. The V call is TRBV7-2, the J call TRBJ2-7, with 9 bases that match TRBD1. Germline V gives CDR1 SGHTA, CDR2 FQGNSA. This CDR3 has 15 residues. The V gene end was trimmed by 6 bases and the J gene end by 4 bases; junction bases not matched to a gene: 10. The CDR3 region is CASRKGGQGRYEQYF. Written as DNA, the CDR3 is TGTGCCAGCAGGAAGGGGGGACAGGGTAGATACGAGCAGTACTTC.